The sequence of this T cell receptor (beta chain) was determined in a study of blood T cell repertoires in COVID-19. Study background: Acute and convalescent COVID-19 samples came from the United States, Italy and Spain. The analysed material was cDNA or gDNA that came from T cells, B-cell-depleted T cells, or PBMCs.

In the authors' workflow: Reference gene primers were amplified, and this amplification served to estimate nucleated cell counts. TCRdb's copy holds only in-frame clones and misses some; the assay was immunoSEQ multiplex PCR. The V and J calls and clone size come from that table; D and trimming were worked out from the DNA. The sample carries approximately 130,000 clones, roughly 90% recorded once. The length of the CDR3 is 15 residues. The J segment lost 5 bases and the V segment lost 7 bases, leaving 7 bases of the junction unmatched. Germline CDR1 LNHDA, CDR2 SQIVND (reference sequence). The clonotype originates from a man aged 50 or older with acute or convalescent COVID-19. The specimen sequenced was peripheral blood. The chain couples TRBV19 to TRBJ1-4, with 10 bases fitting TRBD1. CDR3: CASKDRGTSNEKLFF. As DNA, the CDR3 is TGTGCCAGTAAGGACAGGGGGACATCAAATGAAAAACTGTTTTTT. The complete variable domain, with remaining parts taken from reference TRBV19 and TRBJ1-4, reads DGGITQSPKYLFRKEGQNVTLSCEQNLNHDAMYWYRQDPGQGLRLIYYSQIVNDFQKGDIAEGYSVSREKKESFPLTVTSAQKNPTAFYLCASKDRGTSNEKLFFGSGTQLSVL.